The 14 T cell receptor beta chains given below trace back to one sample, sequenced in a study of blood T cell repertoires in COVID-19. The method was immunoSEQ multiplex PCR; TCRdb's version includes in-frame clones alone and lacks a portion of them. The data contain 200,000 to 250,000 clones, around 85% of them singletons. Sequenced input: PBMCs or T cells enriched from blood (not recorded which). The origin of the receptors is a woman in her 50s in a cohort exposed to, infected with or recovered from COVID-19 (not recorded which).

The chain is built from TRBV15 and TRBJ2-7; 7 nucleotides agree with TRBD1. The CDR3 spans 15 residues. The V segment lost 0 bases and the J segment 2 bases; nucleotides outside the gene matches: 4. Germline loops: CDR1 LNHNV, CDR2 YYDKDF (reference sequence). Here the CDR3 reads CATSRDRQGTYEQYF. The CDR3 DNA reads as TGTGCCACCAGCAGAGATCGACAGGGTACCTACGAGCAGTACTTC.

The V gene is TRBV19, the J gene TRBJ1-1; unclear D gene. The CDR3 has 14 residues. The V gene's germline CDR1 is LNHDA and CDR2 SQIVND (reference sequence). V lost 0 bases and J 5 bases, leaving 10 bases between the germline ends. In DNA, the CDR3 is TGTGCCAGTAGTATAGATCTAACGGGGACTGAAGCTTTCTTT. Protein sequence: CASSIDLTGTEAFF.

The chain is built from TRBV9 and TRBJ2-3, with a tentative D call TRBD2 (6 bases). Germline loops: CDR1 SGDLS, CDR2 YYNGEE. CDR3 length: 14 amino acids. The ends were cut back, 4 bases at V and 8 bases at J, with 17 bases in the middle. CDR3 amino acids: CASSPTPTSGTQYF. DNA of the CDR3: TGTGCCAGCAGCCCGACTCCGACTAGTGGTACGCAGTATTTT.

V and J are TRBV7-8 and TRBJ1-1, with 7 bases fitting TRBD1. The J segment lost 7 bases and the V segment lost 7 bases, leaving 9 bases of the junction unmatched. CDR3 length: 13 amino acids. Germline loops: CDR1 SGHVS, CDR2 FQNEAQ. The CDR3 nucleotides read TGTGCCAGCATCAGCGACAGGGTGGGTGAAGCTTTCTTT. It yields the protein CASISDRVGEAFF.

The chain's CDR3 is CASSSTGGYEQYF. CDR3 in DNA: TGTGCCAGCAGTAGTACAGGGGGCTACGAGCAGTACTTC. The chain combines TRBV27 with TRBJ2-7; 8 nucleotides line up with TRBD1. Germline assignment: CDR1 MNHEY and CDR2 SMNVEV (reference sequence). The CDR3 runs to 13 residues. Trimming at V came to 5 bases and at J to 3 bases, leaving 3 bases not matched to a gene.

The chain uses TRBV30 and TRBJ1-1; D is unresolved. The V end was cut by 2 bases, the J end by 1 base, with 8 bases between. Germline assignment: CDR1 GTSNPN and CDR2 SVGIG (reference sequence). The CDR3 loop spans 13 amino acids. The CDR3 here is CAWSSQTNTEAFF. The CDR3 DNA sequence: TGTGCCTGGAGTTCACAGACGAACACTGAAGCTTTCTTT.

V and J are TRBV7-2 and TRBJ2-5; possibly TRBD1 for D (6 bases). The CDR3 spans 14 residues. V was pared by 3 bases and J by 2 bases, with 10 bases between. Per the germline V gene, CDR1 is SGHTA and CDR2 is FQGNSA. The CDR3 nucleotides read TGTGCCAGCAGCTTCAGGGGAAAGCAAGAGACCCAGTACTTC. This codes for CASSFRGKQETQYF.

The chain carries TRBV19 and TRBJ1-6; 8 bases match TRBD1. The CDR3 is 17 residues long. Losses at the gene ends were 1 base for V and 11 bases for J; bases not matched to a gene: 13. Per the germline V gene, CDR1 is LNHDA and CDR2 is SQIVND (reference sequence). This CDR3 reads CASSIGQGAPVLPPLHF. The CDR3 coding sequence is TGTGCCAGTAGTATAGGGCAGGGGGCGCCTGTTTTGCCACCCCTCCACTTT. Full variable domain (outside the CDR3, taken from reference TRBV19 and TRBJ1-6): DGGITQSPKYLFRKEGQNVTLSCEQNLNHDAMYWYRQDPGQGLRLIYYSQIVNDFQKGDIAEGYSVSREKKESFPLTVTSAQKNPTAFYLCASSIGQGAPVLPPLHFGNGTRLTVT.

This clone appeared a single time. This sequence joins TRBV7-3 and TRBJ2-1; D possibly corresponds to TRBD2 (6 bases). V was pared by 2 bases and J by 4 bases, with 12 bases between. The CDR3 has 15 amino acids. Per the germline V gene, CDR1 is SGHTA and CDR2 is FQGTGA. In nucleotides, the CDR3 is TGTGCCAGCAGCTTACTCGGGGGAGCATACAATGAGCAGTTCTTC. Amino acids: CASSLLGGAYNEQFF.

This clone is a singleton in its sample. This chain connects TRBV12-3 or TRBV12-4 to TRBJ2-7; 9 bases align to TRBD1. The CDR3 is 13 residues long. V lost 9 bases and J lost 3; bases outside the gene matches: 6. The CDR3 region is CASRGTGNYEQYF. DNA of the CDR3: TGTGCCAGTCGGGGGACAGGGAACTACGAGCAGTACTTC.

CDR3 in amino acids: CASSLGRSNQPQHF. CDR3 in DNA: TGTGCCAGCAGTTTAGGCAGAAGCAATCAGCCCCAGCATTTT. The rearrangement links TRBV28 to TRBJ1-5; D is unresolved. The V and J ends lost 2 bases and 1 base respectively, with 6 bases between them. The germline V gene encodes CDR1 MDHEN and CDR2 SYDVKM. The CDR3 is 14 amino acids.

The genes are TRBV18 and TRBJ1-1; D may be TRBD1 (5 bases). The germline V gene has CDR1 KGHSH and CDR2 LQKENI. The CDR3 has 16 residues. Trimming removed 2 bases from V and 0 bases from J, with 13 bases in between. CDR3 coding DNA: TGTGCCAGCTCACCAGGACGACAGACAATGAACACTGAAGCTTTCTTT. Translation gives CASSPGRQTMNTEAFF.

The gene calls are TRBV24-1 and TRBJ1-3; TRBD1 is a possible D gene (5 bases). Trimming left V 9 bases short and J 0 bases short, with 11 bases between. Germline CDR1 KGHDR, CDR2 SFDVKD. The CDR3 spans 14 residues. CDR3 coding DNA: TGTGCCACCTTTTGGGACTTCTCTGGAAACACCATATATTTT. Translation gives CATFWDFSGNTIYF.

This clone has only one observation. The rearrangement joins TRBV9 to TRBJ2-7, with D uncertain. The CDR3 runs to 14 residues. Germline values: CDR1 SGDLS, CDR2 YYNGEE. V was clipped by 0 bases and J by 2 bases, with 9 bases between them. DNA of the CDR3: TGTGCCAGCAGCGTAGACCTTGGAGCCTACGAGCAGTACTTC. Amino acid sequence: CASSVDLGAYEQYF.